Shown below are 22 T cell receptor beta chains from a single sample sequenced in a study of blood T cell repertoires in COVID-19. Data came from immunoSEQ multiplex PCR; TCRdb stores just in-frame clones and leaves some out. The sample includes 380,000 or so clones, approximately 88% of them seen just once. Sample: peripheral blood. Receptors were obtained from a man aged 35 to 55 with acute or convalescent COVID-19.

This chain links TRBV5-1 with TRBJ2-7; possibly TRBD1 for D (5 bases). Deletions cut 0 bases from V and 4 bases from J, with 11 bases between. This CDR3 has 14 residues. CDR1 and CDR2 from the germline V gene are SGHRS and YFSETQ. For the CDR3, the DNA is TGCGCCAGCAGCTTGGCAGGGCCGGGTTACGAGCAGTACTTC. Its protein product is CASSLAGPGYEQYF.

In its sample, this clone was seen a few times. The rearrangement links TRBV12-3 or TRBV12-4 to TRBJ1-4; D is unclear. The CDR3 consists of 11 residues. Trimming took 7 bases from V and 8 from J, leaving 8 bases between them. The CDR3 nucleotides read TGTGCCAGCAAGAACCGGGAAAAACTGTTTTTT. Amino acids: CASKNREKLFF.

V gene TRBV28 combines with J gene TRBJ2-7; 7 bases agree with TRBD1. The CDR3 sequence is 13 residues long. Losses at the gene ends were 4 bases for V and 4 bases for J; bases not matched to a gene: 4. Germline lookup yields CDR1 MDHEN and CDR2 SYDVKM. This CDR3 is CASSSRQGYEQYF. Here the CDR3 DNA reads TGTGCCAGCAGTTCGAGACAGGGATACGAGCAGTACTTC. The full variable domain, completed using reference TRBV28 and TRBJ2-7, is DVKVTQSSRYLVKRTGEKVFLECVQDMDHENMFWYRQDPGLGLRLIYFSYDVKMKEKGDIPEGYSVSREKKERFSLILESASTNQTSMYLCASSSRQGYEQYFGPGTRLTVT.

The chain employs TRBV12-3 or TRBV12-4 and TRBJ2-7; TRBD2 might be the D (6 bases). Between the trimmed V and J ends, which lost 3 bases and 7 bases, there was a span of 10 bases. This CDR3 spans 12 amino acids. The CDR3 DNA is TGTGCCAGCAGTTTTGCGGGGTTTGAGCAGTACTTC. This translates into CASSFAGFEQYF.

The CDR3, as DNA: TGCGCCAGTGGGGGCGGTCGTGCGACTAATGAAAAACTGTTTTTT. Translation gives CASGGGRATNEKLFF. The gene calls are TRBV5-1 and TRBJ1-4, with D possibly matching TRBD1 (6 bases). This CDR3 is 15 amino acids long. The V and J ends lost 8 bases and 2 bases respectively, with 16 bases between them. CDR1 SGHRS and CDR2 YFSETQ come from the germline V gene.

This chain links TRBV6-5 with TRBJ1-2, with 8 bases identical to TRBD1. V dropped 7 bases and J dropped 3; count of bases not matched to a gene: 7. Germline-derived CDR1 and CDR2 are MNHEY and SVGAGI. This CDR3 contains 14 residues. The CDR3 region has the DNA TGTGCCAGCACTCCGGGACAGGACTACTATGGCTACACCTTC. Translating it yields CASTPGQDYYGYTF.

CDR3 region: CASSLSSGGGTDTQYF. CDR3 DNA: TGTGCCAGCAGCCTCTCTAGCGGGGGGGGGACAGATACGCAGTATTTT. The chain carries TRBV6-2 or TRBV6-3 and TRBJ2-3, with 12 bases identical to TRBD2. There are 16 residues in the CDR3. The V gene's germline CDR1 is MNHEY and CDR2 SVGEGT. V gave up 6 bases and J gave up 3 bases; unmatched junction bases: 7.

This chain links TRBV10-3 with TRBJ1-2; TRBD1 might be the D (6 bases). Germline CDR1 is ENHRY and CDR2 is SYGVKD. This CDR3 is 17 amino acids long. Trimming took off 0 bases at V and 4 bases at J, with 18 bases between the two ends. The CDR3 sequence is CAISESLQGIPGYGYTF. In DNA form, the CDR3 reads TGTGCCATCAGTGAGTCACTCCAGGGGATTCCTGGCTATGGCTACACCTTC.

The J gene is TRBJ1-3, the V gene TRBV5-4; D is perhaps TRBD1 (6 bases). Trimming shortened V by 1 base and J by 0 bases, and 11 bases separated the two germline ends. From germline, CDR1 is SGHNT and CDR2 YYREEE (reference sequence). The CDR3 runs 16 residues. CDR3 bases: TGTGCCAGCAGCTTGAGCGGACAGCCCTCTGGAAACACCATATATTTT. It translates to CASSLSGQPSGNTIYF.

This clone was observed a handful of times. This CDR3 reads CASSLGPRTGKQYF. The CDR3 DNA sequence: TGTGCCAGCAGTTTAGGTCCCAGGACAGGTAAACAGTATTTT. V and J are TRBV27 and TRBJ2-3; TRBD1 matches at 7 bases. The CDR3 runs to 14 residues. Germline V CDR1 and CDR2: MNHEY, SMNVEV (reference sequence). The J segment lost 12 bases and the V segment lost 2 bases, leaving 11 bases of the junction unmatched.

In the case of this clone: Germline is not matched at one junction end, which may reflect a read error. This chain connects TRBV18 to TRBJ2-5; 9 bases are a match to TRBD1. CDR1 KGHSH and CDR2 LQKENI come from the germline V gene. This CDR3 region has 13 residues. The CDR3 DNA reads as TGTGCCAGCTCGCCACAGGGGGCTGAGACCCAGTACTTC. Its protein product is CASSPQGAETQYF.

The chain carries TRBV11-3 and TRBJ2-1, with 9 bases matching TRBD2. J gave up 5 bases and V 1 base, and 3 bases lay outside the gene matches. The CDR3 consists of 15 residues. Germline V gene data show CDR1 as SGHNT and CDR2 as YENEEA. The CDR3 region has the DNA TGTGCCAGCAGCTTAGGTAGCGGGGGAAACAATGAGCAGTTCTTC. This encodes CASSLGSGGNNEQFF.

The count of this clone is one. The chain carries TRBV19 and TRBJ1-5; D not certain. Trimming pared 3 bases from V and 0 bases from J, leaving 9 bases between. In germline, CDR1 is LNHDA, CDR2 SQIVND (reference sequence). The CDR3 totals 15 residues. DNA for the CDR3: TGTGCCAGTAGTATCCCCGGGGTTAGCAATCAGCCCCAGCATTTT. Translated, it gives CASSIPGVSNQPQHF.

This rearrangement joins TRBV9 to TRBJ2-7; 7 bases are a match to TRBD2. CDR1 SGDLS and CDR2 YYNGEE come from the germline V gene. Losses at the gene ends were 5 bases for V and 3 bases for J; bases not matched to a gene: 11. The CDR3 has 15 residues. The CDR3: CASSPSGGGVYEQYF. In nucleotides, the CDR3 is TGTGCCAGCAGTCCCTCCGGGGGAGGGGTCTACGAGCAGTACTTC.

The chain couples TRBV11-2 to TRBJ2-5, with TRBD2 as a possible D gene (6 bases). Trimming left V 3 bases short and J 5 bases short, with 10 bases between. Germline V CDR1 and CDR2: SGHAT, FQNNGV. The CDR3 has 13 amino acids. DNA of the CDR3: TGTGCCAGCAGCTTTTCGGAGGGGGAGACCCAGTACTTC. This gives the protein CASSFSEGETQYF.

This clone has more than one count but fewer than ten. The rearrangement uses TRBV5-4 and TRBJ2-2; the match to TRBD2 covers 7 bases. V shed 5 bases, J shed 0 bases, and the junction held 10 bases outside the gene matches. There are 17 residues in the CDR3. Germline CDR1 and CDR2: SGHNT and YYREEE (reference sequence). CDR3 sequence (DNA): TGTGCCAGCAGGCCTAGTCTCGCGGGGGCGAACACCGGGGAGCTGTTTTTT. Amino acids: CASRPSLAGANTGELFF.

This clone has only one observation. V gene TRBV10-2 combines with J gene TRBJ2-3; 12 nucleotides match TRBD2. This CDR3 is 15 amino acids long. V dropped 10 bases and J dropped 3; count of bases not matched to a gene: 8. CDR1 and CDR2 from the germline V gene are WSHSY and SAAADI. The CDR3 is CATRLTSGSTDTQYF. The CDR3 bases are TGCGCCACCCGCCTGACTAGCGGGAGTACAGATACGCAGTATTTT.

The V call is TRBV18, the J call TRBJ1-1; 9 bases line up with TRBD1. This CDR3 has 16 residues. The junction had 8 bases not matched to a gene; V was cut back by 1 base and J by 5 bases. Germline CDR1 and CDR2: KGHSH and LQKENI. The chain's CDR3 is CASSPQTGGAGTEAFF. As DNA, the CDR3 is TGTGCCAGCTCACCACAAACAGGGGGCGCGGGGACTGAAGCTTTCTTT.

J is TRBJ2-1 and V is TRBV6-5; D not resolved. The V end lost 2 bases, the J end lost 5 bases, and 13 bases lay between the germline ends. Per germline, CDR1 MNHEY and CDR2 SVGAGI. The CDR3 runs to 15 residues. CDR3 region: CASSYGLRLHNEQFF. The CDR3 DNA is TGTGCCAGCAGTTACGGTCTACGTCTACACAATGAGCAGTTCTTC.

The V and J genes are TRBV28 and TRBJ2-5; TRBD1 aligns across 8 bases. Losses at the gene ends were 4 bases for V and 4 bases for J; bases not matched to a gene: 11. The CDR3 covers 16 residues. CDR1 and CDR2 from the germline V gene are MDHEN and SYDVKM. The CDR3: CASSSTGGHRTETQYF. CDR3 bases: TGTGCCAGCAGTTCTACAGGGGGTCACCGAACAGAGACCCAGTACTTC.

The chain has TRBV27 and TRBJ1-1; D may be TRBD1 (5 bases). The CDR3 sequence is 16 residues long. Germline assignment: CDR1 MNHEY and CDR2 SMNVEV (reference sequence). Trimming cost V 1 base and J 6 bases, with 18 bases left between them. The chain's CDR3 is CASSLFGAGPTAEAFF. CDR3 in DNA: TGTGCCAGCAGTTTATTTGGGGCAGGGCCAACCGCTGAAGCTTTCTTT.

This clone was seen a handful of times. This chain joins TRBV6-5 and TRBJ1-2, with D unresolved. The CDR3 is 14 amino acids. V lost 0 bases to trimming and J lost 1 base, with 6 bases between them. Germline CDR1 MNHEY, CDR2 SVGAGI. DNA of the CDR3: TGTGCCAGCAGTTACTCCCGCAGTAACTATGGCTACACCTTC. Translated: CASSYSRSNYGYTF.